The TCR beta chain under discussion was sequenced for a study of cytomegalovirus exposure and HLA in healthy donors. Whole-study findings and limits: Excluded: some indistinguishable V segments such as TRBV6-2 and TRBV6-3. TCR sequences were mostly rare, though some public TCRs occurred in many donors.

PCR employed 60 Vbeta and 13 Jbeta primers. Libraries were prepared by immunoSEQ multiplex PCR; TCRdb keeps only in-frame clonotypes and omits some of them. This sample has 150,000 to 200,000 clones, with over 70% found just once. CDR1 SGHRS and CDR2 YFSETQ come from the germline V gene. Trimming took off 2 bases at V and 5 bases at J, with 10 bases between the two ends. The CDR3 contains 13 residues. This clone has more than one count but fewer than ten. What it recognizes is unknown. Sequenced: PBMCs. This sequence originates from a woman under 40 in good health and CMV-seronegative. V gene TRBV5-1 combines with J gene TRBJ2-5; tentatively, D is TRBD1 (6 bases). The CDR3 coding sequence is TGCGCCAGCAGCTTTAACAGGGTCGAGACCCAGTACTTC. Protein: CASSFNRVETQYF.